The 9 T cell receptor beta chains listed next were all sequenced from one sample in a study of blood T cell repertoires in COVID-19. Libraries were prepared by immunoSEQ multiplex PCR; TCRdb keeps only in-frame clonotypes and omits some of them. The sample has tens of thousands of clones; around 80% are singletons. The sequencing sample was made of peripheral blood. The receptors shown here come from a man between 60 and 75 years old with acute or convalescent COVID-19.

V gene TRBV9 combines with J gene TRBJ1-1, with D unresolved. The V gene's germline CDR1 is SGDLS and CDR2 YYNGEE. Trimming pared 4 bases from V and 1 base from J, leaving 14 bases between. The CDR3 is 15 amino acids. This chain's CDR3 is CASSPSGFGNTEAFF. The CDR3, as DNA: TGTGCCAGCAGCCCCTCGGGATTTGGGAACACTGAAGCTTTCTTT.

This chain connects TRBV19 to TRBJ1-2; D is uncertain. CDR3 size: 13 residues. The germline V and J ends were trimmed by 4 bases and 8 bases, with 14 bases remaining between them. The V gene's germline CDR1 is LNHDA and CDR2 SQIVND (reference sequence). DNA for the CDR3: TGTGCCAGTAGTAACCCGCCCCGGGAGGGCTACACCTTC. The encoded protein is CASSNPPREGYTF.

V usage is TRBV28 and J usage is TRBJ2-5; 7 bases line up with TRBD1. Losses at the gene ends were 4 bases for V and 5 bases for J; bases not matched to a gene: 7. This CDR3 is 14 amino acids long. The germline V gene has CDR1 MDHEN and CDR2 SYDVKM. The CDR3 nucleotides are TGTGCCAGCAGTTCCGGACAGGCAGACGAGACCCAGTACTTC. This translates into CASSSGQADETQYF.

The chain carries TRBV15 and TRBJ1-2; D is ambiguous. The CDR3 covers 12 residues. V was shortened by 3 bases and J by 8 bases, with 10 bases between the two germline ends. CDR1 and CDR2 (germline): LNHNV, YYDKDF (reference sequence). CDR3 nucleotide sequence: TGTGCCACCAGCAGGACGGGAGGAGGCTACACCTTC. This codes for CATSRTGGGYTF.

CDR3: CASSSGTIGYEQYF. DNA of the CDR3: TGTGCCAGCAGCTCCGGGACAATTGGGTACGAGCAGTACTTC. The chain employs TRBV7-9 and TRBJ2-7, with D perhaps matching TRBD1 (6 bases). With 4 bases removed from V and 4 bases from J, the gap between germline ends came to 14 bases. Germline CDR1 reads SEHNR; CDR2 reads FQNEAQ (reference sequence). This CDR3 region has 14 residues.

This chain connects TRBV30 to TRBJ1-2; 9 bases fit TRBD1. V lost 6 bases to trimming and J lost 8 bases; unmatched junction nucleotides: 13. Germline V gives CDR1 GTSNPN, CDR2 SVGIG (reference sequence). This CDR3 spans 14 amino acids. The CDR3 reads CACLNTGTGNGYTF. The CDR3 bases are TGTGCCTGCTTAAATACCGGGACAGGGAACGGCTACACCTTC.

The chain couples TRBV10-2 to TRBJ2-3, with TRBD2 as a possible D gene (5 bases). V was pared by 0 bases and J by 4 bases, with 17 bases between. The length of the CDR3 is 17 residues. CDR1 and CDR2 (germline): WSHSY, SAAADI. The CDR3 DNA follows: TGCGCCAGCAGTGAGTCAGCGTGGGGAGAGGATGCAGATACGCAGTATTTT. Translated: CASSESAWGEDADTQYF.

The genes are TRBV11-2 and TRBJ1-6; D gene ambiguous. Per germline, CDR1 SGHAT and CDR2 FQNNGV. Trimming removed 3 bases from V and 0 bases from J, with 12 bases in between. The CDR3 spans 17 residues. DNA of the CDR3: TGTGCCAGCAGCTTCTTGGGAGGCAACTCCTATAATTCACCCCTCCACTTT. Encoded protein: CASSFLGGNSYNSPLHF.

The CDR3 here is CASSQSRQPQHF. DNA for the CDR3: TGCGCCAGCAGTCAATCTAGACAGCCCCAGCATTTT. The rearrangement links TRBV23-1 to TRBJ1-5; D not resolved. TRBV23-1 is noted as an ORF with a role that remains uncertain. The germline V and J ends were trimmed by 0 bases and 7 bases, with 4 bases remaining between them. This CDR3 has 12 residues.